This T cell receptor beta chain was captured in a study of blood T cell repertoires in COVID-19. This CDR3 region has 14 residues. Germline V CDR1 and CDR2: SGHTA, FQGNSA. Trimming removed 1 base from V and 11 bases from J; junction bases left unmatched: 3. Under the authors' procedure: For nucleated cells, counts were estimated from reference gene primer amplification. Assay used: immunoSEQ multiplex PCR; TCRdb lists only in-frame clones, some missing. V and J calls and clone size are those listed in that table; D and trimming were worked out from the DNA. The table lists hundreds of thousands of clones, approximately 84% of them singletons, with under 2% in the top ten. This clone appeared once.

The clonotype was recovered from a woman of 80 years or more with acute or convalescent COVID-19. The chain couples TRBV7-2 to TRBJ2-1; 12 bases fit TRBD2. The sequencing sample was made of peripheral blood. CDR3 protein: CASSLVGLAGKQFF. In DNA form, the CDR3 reads TGTGCCAGCAGCTTAGTAGGACTAGCGGGAAAGCAGTTCTTC.